The rows below give T cell receptor beta chains drawn from one sample of a study of blood T cells in healthy people across ages. TCRdb itself ran the 5' RACE reads through MiXCR, one entry per CDR3 protein. The table lists over 450,000 distinct CDR3 sequences, around 24% of them singletons, with roughly 10% in the top ten. The same sample was also used in a study of T cells of mothers and their children.

Sequencing input: blood. These receptors all stem from a boy between 10 and 17 years old in good health. Both conserved end residues are part of each CDR3. The D gene is left open where the match is weak. Only some rows state a clone size, as once, few, many or a class for expanded clones.

V	size	J	D	DNA	CDR3
TRBV7-6	few	TRBJ2-3	.	TGTGCCAGCAGGCAGACAGCTAGCACAGATACGCAGTATTTT	CASRQTASTDTQYF
TRBV2	.	TRBJ2-3	TRBD2	TGTGCCAGCAGTGAACGGAGCGGGGGGGCGTGGCACTTTCTCACAGATACGCAGTATTTT	CASSERSGGAWHFLTDTQYF
TRBV29-1	.	TRBJ2-1	.	TGCAGCGTTTATGGGGATTTGGTTAGCTCTCAGGAGCAGTTCTTC	CSVYGDLVSSQEQFF
TRBV3-1	many	TRBJ2-6	.	TGTGCCAGCAGCCAAGAGGGAGCGGACTCTGGGGCCAACGTCCTGACTTTC	CASSQEGADSGANVLTF
TRBV5-5	.	TRBJ1-2	.	TGTGCCAGCAGCCCCGGGACAATTAAATTCACCTTC	CASSPGTIKFTF
TRBV7-8	many	TRBJ2-3	TRBD2	TGTGCCAGCAGCTTTCGACTAGCGGGTAGCACAGATACGCAGTATTTT	CASSFRLAGSTDTQYF
TRBV29-1	.	TRBJ2-2	.	TGCAGCGCACTGACCCTTCCGGGCACCGGGGAGCTGTTTTTT	CSALTLPGTGELFF
TRBV7-2	few	TRBJ2-1	.	TGTGCCAGCAGCTTGGTCGGGGGCACTTGGGATGAGCAGTTCTTC	CASSLVGGTWDEQFF
TRBV4-3	many	TRBJ2-1	TRBD2	TGCGCCAGCAGCCAAGCCCTTGAACTAGCGGCCTACAATGAGCAGTTCTTC	CASSQALELAAYNEQFF
TRBV2	.	TRBJ1-2	.	TGTGCCAGCAGTGAAGGTAGTAGGACGGCCTATGGCTACACCTTC	CASSEGSRTAYGYTF
TRBV25-1	.	TRBJ2-7	TRBD2	TGTGCCAGCAGTTTCCATGGGGCGGGAGGGCCCCTCGAGCAGTACTTC	CASSFHGAGGPLEQYF
TRBV7-9	.	TRBJ2-4	.	TGTGCCAGCAGTCAAGACAGTACCAAAAACATTCAGTACTTC	CASSQDSTKNIQYF
TRBV9	.	TRBJ2-7	TRBD1	TGTGCCAGCAGCGGAGCCGGGACAGCTTCCTACGAGCAGTACTTC	CASSGAGTASYEQYF
TRBV20-1	few	TRBJ2-7	.	TGCAGTGCTAGTCAGAGCTCCTACGAGCAGTACTTC	CSASQSSYEQYF
TRBV7-2	.	TRBJ1-4	.	TGTGCCAGCAGCTTTCTAGGTTACGCAACTAATGAAAAACTGTTTTTT	CASSFLGYATNEKLFF
TRBV29-1	few	TRBJ2-1	.	TGCAGCAACTTGAACCCCCCTGGGGAGAGGGCCCACTCCTACAATGAGCAGTTCTTC	CSNLNPPGERAHSYNEQFF
TRBV9	few	TRBJ1-1	TRBD1	TGTGCCAGCAGCGTAGCTCTCCACCCCCGACAGGGAATCATGAACACTGAAGCTTTCTTT	CASSVALHPRQGIMNTEAFF
TRBV27	few	TRBJ2-7	.	TGTGCCAGCAGTTTCAAAGACGGACCCTACGAGCAGTACTTC	CASSFKDGPYEQYF
TRBV7-9	.	TRBJ2-1	.	TGTGCCAGCAGCTTATTCGGGCGGGACTACAATGAGCAGTTCTTC	CASSLFGRDYNEQFF
TRBV7-2	few	TRBJ2-5	.	TGTGCCAGCAGCTTAAATTGGCCGGGAAGGGGATATCAAGAGACCCAGTACTTC	CASSLNWPGRGYQETQYF
TRBV4-1	.	TRBJ2-7	.	TGCGCCAGCAGCCAAGAAGTACCCGGCCGGGGGGAGCAGTACTTC	CASSQEVPGRGEQYF
TRBV28	few	TRBJ2-7	.	TGTGCCAGCGCTAGTACAGTTCTCTCCTACGAGCAGTACTTC	CASASTVLSYEQYF
TRBV6-2/TRBV6-3	few	TRBJ2-1	TRBD1	TGTGCCAGCAGTACCCCCCTTACAGGGGGCGACAGACATGAGCAGTTCTTC	CASSTPLTGGDRHEQFF
TRBV4-1	.	TRBJ2-7	.	TGCGCCAGCAGCCAATCGACTAGTTACGAGCAGTACTTC	CASSQSTSYEQYF
TRBV3-1	.	TRBJ1-1	.	TGTGCCAGCAGCCAAGGAGTCGGGGGTGACACTGAAGCTTTCTTT	CASSQGVGGDTEAFF
TRBV6-2/TRBV6-3	.	TRBJ2-5	.	TGTGCCAGCACCACCCAAGAGACCCAGTACTTC	CASTTQETQYF
TRBV9	few	TRBJ2-1	TRBD2	TGTGCCAGCAGCGTAGTTAGCGGGGGGGCGGGTGAGCAGTTCTTC	CASSVVSGGAGEQFF
TRBV5-5	many	TRBJ2-1	.	TGTGCCAGCAGCTTTGCCCCCGAGGGAGCCAGTGAGCAGTTCTTC	CASSFAPEGASEQFF